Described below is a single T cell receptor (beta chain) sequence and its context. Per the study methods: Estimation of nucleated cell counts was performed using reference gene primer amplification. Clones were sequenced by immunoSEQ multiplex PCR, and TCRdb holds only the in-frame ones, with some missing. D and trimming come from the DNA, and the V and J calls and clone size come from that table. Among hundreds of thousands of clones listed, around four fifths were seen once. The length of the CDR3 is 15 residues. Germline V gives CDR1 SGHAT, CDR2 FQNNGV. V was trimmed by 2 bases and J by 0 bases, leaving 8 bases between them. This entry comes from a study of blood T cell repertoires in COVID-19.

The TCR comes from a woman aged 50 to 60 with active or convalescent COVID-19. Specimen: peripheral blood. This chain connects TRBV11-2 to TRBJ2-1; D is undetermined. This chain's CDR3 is CASSLTTGSYNEQFF. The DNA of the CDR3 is TGTGCCAGCAGCTTAACTACCGGCTCCTACAATGAGCAGTTCTTC.